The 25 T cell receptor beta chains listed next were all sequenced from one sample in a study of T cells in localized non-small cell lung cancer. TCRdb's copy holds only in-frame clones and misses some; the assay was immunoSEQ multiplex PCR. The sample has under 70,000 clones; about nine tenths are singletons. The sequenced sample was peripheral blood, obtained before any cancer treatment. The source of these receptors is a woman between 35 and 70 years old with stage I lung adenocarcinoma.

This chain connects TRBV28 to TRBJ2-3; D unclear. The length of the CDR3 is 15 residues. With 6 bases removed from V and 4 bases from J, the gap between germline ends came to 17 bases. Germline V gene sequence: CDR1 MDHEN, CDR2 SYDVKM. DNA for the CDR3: TGTGCCAGCAGCCTCGACCTTGACCCAGCAGATACGCAGTATTTT. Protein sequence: CASSLDLDPADTQYF.

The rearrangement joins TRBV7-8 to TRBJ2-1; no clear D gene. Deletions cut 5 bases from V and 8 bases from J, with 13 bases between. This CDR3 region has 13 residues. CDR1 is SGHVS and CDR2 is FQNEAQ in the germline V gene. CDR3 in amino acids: CASSQPSSHEQFF. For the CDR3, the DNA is TGTGCCAGCAGCCAACCCTCCAGTCATGAGCAGTTCTTC.

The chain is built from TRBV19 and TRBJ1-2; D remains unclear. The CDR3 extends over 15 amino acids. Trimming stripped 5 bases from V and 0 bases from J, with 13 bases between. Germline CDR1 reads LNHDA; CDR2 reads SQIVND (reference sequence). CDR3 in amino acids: CASSWARPTNYGYTF. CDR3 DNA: TGTGCCAGTAGTTGGGCTAGGCCGACTAACTATGGCTACACCTTC.

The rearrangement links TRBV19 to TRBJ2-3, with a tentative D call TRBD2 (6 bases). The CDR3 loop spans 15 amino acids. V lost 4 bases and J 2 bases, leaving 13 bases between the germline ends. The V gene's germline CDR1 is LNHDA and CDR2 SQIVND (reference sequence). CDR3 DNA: TGTGCCAGTAGTAGTCCCCGGGGGATCACAGATACGCAGTATTTT. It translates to CASSSPRGITDTQYF. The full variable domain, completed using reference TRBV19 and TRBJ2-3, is DGGITQSPKYLFRKEGQNVTLSCEQNLNHDAMYWYRQDPGQGLRLIYYSQIVNDFQKGDIAEGYSVSREKKESFPLTVTSAQKNPTAFYLCASSSPRGITDTQYFGPGTRLTVL.

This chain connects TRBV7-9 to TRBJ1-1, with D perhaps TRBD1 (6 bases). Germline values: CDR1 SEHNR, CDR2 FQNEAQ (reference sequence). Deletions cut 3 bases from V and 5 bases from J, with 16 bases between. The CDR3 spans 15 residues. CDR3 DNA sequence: TGTGCCAGCAGCTTCCTTACAGGGTGGGGTACTGAAGCTTTCTTT. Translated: CASSFLTGWGTEAFF.

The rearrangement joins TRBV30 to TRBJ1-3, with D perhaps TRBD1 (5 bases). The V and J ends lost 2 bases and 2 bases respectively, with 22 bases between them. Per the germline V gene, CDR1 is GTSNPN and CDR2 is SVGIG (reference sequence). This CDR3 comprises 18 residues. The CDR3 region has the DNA TGTGCCTGGAGTCGGTTTGTTACCATTTCGGGACCTGGAAACACCATATATTTT. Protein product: CAWSRFVTISGPGNTIYF.

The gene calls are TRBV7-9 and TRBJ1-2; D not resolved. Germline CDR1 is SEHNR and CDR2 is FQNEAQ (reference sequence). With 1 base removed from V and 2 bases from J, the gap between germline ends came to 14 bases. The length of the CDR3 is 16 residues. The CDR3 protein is CASSLDGIGGNYGYTF. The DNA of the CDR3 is TGTGCCAGCAGCTTAGATGGTATAGGCGGCAACTATGGCTACACCTTC. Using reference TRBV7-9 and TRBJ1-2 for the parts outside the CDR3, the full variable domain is DTGVSQNPRHKITKRGQNVTFRCDPISEHNRLYWYRQTLGQGPEFLTYFQNEAQLEKSRLLSDRFSAERPKGSFSTLEIQRTEQGDSAMYLCASSLDGIGGNYGYTFGSGTRLTVV.

The CDR3 here is CASSYPGPSTEAFF. The CDR3 DNA follows: TGTGCCAGCAGTTACCCGGGACCCTCCACTGAAGCTTTCTTT. V is TRBV6-6 and J is TRBJ1-1; TRBD1 might be the D (5 bases). The V end lost 2 bases, the J end lost 4 bases, and 11 bases lay between the germline ends. Germline lookup yields CDR1 MNHNY and CDR2 SVGAGI (reference sequence). The CDR3 extends over 14 amino acids.

CDR3 residues: CASSPDSQPYYEQYF. CDR3 coding DNA: TGTGCCAGCAGCCCGGACAGCCAGCCCTACTACGAGCAGTACTTC. The gene calls are TRBV7-2 and TRBJ2-7; a possible D gene is TRBD1 (6 bases). The CDR3 extends over 15 amino acids. Germline V gene sequence: CDR1 SGHTA, CDR2 FQGNSA. V dropped 5 bases and J dropped 3 bases, with 17 bases sitting between them.

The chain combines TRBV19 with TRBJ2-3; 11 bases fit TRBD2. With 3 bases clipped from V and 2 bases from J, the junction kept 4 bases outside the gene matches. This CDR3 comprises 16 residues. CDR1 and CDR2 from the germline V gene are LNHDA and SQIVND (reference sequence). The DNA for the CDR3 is TGTGCCAGTAGTATGACTAGCGGGGCGTTCACAGATACGCAGTATTTT. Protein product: CASSMTSGAFTDTQYF.

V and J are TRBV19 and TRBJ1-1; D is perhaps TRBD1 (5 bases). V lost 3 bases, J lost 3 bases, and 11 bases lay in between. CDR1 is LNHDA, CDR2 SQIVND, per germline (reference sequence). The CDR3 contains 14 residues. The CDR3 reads CASSMGVYDTEAFF. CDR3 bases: TGTGCCAGTAGTATGGGGGTGTACGACACTGAAGCTTTCTTT.

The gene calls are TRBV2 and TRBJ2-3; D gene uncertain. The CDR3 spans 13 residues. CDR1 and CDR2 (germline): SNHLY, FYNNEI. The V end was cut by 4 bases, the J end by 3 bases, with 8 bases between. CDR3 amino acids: CASSAERTDTQYF. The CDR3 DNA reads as TGTGCCAGCAGTGCCGAAAGAACAGATACGCAGTATTTT.

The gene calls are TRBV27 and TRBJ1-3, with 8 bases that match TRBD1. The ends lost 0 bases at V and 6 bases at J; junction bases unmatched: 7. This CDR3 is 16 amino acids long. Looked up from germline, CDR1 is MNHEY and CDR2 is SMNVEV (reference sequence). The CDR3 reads CASSLSSRGRENTIYF. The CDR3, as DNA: TGTGCCAGCAGTTTATCGAGCAGGGGGCGCGAAAACACCATATATTTT.

CDR3: CASRIRIAGVNEQFF. The DNA for the CDR3 is TGTGCCAGCAGGATTAGAATAGCGGGGGTCAATGAGCAGTTCTTC. The rearrangement joins TRBV7-2 to TRBJ2-1; 9 nucleotides match TRBD2. Germline values: CDR1 SGHTA, CDR2 FQGNSA. There are 15 residues in the CDR3. Trimming at V came to 6 bases and at J to 6 bases, leaving 9 bases not matched to a gene.

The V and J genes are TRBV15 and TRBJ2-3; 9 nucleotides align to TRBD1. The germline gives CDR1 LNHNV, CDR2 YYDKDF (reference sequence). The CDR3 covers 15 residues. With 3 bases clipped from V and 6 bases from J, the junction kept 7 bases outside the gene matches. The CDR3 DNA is TGTGCCACCAGCAGGGCCGGGACAGGGCCCGATACGCAGTATTTT. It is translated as CATSRAGTGPDTQYF. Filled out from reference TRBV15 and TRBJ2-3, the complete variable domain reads DAMVIQNPRYQVTQFGKPVTLSCSQTLNHNVMYWYQQKSSQAPKLLFHYYDKDFNNEADTPDNFQSRRPNTSFCFLDIRSPGLGDTAMYLCATSRAGTGPDTQYFGPGTRLTVL.

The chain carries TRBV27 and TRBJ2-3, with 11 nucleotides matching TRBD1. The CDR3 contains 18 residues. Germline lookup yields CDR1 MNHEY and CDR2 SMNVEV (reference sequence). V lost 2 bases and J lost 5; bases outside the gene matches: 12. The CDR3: CASSLPERTGGCVDTQYF. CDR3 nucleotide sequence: TGTGCCAGCAGTTTACCTGAACGGACAGGGGGCTGTGTAGATACGCAGTATTTT.

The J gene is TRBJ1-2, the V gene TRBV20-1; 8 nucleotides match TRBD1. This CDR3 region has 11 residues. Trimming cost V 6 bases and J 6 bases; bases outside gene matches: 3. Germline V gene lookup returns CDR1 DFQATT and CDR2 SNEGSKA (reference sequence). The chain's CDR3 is CSAKTGDGYTF. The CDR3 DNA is TGCAGTGCCAAGACAGGGGATGGCTACACCTTC.

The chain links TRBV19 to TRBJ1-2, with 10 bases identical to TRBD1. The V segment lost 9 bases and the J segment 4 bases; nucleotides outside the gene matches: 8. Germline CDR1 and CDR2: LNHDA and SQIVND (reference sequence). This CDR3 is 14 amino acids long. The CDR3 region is CASRQGAPLYGYTF. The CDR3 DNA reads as TGTGCCAGCAGACAGGGGGCCCCGCTCTATGGCTACACCTTC.

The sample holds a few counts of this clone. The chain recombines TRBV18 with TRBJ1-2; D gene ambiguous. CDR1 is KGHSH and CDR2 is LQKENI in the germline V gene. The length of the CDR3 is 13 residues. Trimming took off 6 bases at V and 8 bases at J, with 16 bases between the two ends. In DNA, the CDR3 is TGTGCCAGCTCTCAGGAGAGGACGGCAGGCTACACCTTC. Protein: CASSQERTAGYTF.

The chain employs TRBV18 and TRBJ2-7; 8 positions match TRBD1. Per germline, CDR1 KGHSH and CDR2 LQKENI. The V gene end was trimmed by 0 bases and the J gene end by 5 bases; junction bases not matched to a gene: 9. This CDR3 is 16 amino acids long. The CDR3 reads CASSPPGRTGLNEQYF. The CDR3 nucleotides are TGTGCCAGCTCACCACCGGGACGGACAGGGCTGAACGAGCAGTACTTC.

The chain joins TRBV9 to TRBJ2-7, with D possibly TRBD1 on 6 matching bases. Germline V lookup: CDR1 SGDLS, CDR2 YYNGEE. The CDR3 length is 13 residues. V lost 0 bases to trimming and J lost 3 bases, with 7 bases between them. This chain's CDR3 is CASSVAQGYEQYF. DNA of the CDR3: TGTGCCAGCAGCGTAGCACAGGGCTACGAGCAGTACTTC. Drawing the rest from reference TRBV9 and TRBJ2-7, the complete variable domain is DSGVTQTPKHLITATGQRVTLRCSPRSGDLSVYWYQQSLDQGLQFLIQYYNGEERAKGNILERFSAQQFPDLHSELNLSSLELGDSALYFCASSVAQGYEQYFGPGTRLTVT.

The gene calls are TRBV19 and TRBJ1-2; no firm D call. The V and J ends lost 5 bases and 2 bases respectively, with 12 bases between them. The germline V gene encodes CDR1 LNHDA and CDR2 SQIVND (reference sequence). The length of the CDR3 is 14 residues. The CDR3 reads CASSYSPENYGYTF. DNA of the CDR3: TGTGCCAGTAGTTATTCACCCGAGAACTATGGCTACACCTTC. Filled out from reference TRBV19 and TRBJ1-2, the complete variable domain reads DGGITQSPKYLFRKEGQNVTLSCEQNLNHDAMYWYRQDPGQGLRLIYYSQIVNDFQKGDIAEGYSVSREKKESFPLTVTSAQKNPTAFYLCASSYSPENYGYTFGSGTRLTVV.

CDR3 coding DNA: TGCGCCAGCAGCTTGGACAGTGTTTCGTGGGAGCAGTTCTTC. It yields the protein CASSLDSVSWEQFF. The chain employs TRBV5-1 and TRBJ2-1, with D unresolved. The germline CDR1 and CDR2 sequences are SGHRS and YFSETQ. CDR3 length: 14 residues. The ends were cut back, 0 bases at V and 10 bases at J, with 14 bases in the middle.

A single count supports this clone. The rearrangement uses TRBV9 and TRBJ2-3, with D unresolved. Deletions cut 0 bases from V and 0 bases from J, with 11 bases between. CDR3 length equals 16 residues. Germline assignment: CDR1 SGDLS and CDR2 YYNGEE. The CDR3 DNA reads TGTGCCAGCAGCGTAGTAGGTGGGGTAAGCACAGATACGCAGTATTTT. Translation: CASSVVGGVSTDTQYF. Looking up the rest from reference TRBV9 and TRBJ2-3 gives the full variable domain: DSGVTQTPKHLITATGQRVTLRCSPRSGDLSVYWYQQSLDQGLQFLIQYYNGEERAKGNILERFSAQQFPDLHSELNLSSLELGDSALYFCASSVVGGVSTDTQYFGPGTRLTVL.

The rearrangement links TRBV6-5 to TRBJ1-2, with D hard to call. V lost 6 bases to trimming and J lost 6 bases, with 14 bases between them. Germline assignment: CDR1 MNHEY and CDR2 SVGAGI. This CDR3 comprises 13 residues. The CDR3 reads CASSPKAVHGYTF. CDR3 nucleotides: TGTGCCAGCAGCCCCAAGGCAGTTCATGGCTACACCTTC.